The present T cell receptor beta chain was sequenced within a study of PD-1 blockade in classical Hodgkin lymphoma. This clone was observed a handful of times. Its specificity is not known. This CDR3 has 16 residues. With 0 bases clipped from V and 8 bases from J, the junction kept 9 bases outside the gene matches. The germline V gene encodes CDR1 MNHEY and CDR2 SVGAGI. Study findings and constraints: Among the patients, those starting nivolumab under 1 year after ASCT were excluded.

After autologous stem cell transplantation all patients relapsed, and prior brentuximab vedotin exposure differed between cohorts. Only in-frame clones appear in the TCRdb table, and some are missing; sequencing was by immunoSEQ multiplex PCR. The sample shows some 17,000 clones, roughly 82% of them seen only once. This sequence joins TRBV6-5 and TRBJ2-3, with TRBD2 matching over 9 bases. The TCR sequence derives from a human donor with classical Hodgkin lymphoma. This specimen was peripheral blood mononuclear cells (PBMCs), taken before the second cycle of nivolumab. CDR3 sequence (DNA): TGTGCCAGCAGTTACTCGGGGTTGCGGGGGGGAGGTACGCAGTATTTT. It encodes CASSYSGLRGGGTQYF.